This TCR beta chain was recovered during a study of shared clonotypes between healthy human individuals. For the study at large: Per donor, CD8 memory used one plate, CD8 naive used two, CD4 memory used three and CD4 naive used three.

General study findings and limits: Across subsets, estimated richness was generally greater for naive than for memory populations. A reduction in generation probabilities was seen for non-shared clonotypes relative to those shared by all four donors.

Authors' analysis steps: For the immunoSEQ data, sequences were junction-only without quality scores, so filtering differed. TCRdb's copy holds only in-frame clones and misses some; the assay was immunoSEQ multiplex PCR. V, J and clone size are those of that table, while D and trimming were read from the DNA. The table records under 2,000,000 clones, just under 95% of them present only once. CD45RO-negative CD8 cells positively selected for CCR7 made up the naive population, which excluded terminally differentiated effector memory CD45RA+ cells. Trimming stripped 5 bases from V and 0 bases from J, with 14 bases between. CDR1 and CDR2 (germline): SGHVS, FNYEAQ. This CDR3 contains 15 residues. About this clone: As yet, its antigen is unknown.

The sequence came from a young man in good health. The chain carries TRBV7-6 and TRBJ2-7, with a weak D call TRBD2 (5 bases). The sample consisted of naive CD8+ T cells sorted from blood. The DNA of the CDR3 is TGTGCCAGCAGCCCAGGAGCGGTACCCTCCTACGAGCAGTACTTC. Translation gives CASSPGAVPSYEQYF.